This TCR beta chain derives from a study of pediatric ulcerative colitis. V lost 0 bases to trimming and J lost 5 bases, with 9 bases between them. Germline V gene sequence: CDR1 SGHDT, CDR2 YYEEEE. The CDR3 spans 13 residues. During colonoscopy, one to two rectal pinch biopsies were collected. Assay used: immunoSEQ multiplex PCR; TCRdb lists only in-frame clones, some missing. This table holds tens of thousands of clones, over 60% found once. V usage is TRBV5-6 and J usage is TRBJ2-7, with D possibly being TRBD2 (5 bases). The sequenced sample was gut tissue. This receptor was taken from a boy between 5 and 17 years old with severe ulcerative colitis. CDR3 residues: CASSLGGLDEQYF. The CDR3 DNA follows: TGTGCCAGCAGCTTGGGAGGGCTCGACGAGCAGTACTTC.